A single sample is the source of the 17 T cell receptor beta chains below, sequenced in a study of blood T cell repertoires in COVID-19. The repertoire was sequenced with immunoSEQ multiplex PCR; TCRdb's copy has only in-frame clones and lacks some. The table records roughly 66,000 clones, around 82% of them present only once. What was sequenced was peripheral blood. The receptors were sampled from a man aged 60 to 69 with acute or convalescent COVID-19.

This clone was detected only a few times. V usage is TRBV4-2 and J usage is TRBJ1-2; 10 nucleotides line up with TRBD1. The length of the CDR3 is 16 residues. V trimming: 2 bases; J trimming: 3 bases; junction bases outside the gene matches: 6. The germline V gene has CDR1 LGHNA and CDR2 YNFKEQ. The chain's CDR3 is CASSQWGTGDDYGYTF. Written as DNA, the CDR3 is TGTGCCAGCAGCCAATGGGGGACAGGGGACGACTATGGCTACACCTTC.

The J gene is TRBJ1-1, the V gene TRBV27; TRBD1 matches 8 bases. CDR3 length: 17 residues. Germline V gives CDR1 MNHEY, CDR2 SMNVEV (reference sequence). V was pared by 4 bases and J by 10 bases, with 20 bases of the junction left unmatched. CDR3 sequence reads: CASSSEAPTGAVGVAFF. CDR3 nucleotide sequence: TGTGCCAGCAGTTCAGAGGCCCCGACAGGGGCAGTAGGTGTAGCTTTCTTT.

The CDR3 sequence: CASSLANNRHNEKLFF. DNA of the CDR3: TGTGCCAGCAGCTTAGCGAACAACAGACATAATGAAAAACTGTTTTTT. J is TRBJ1-4 and V is TRBV7-9; no reliable D call. The CDR3 contains 16 residues. Per germline, CDR1 SEHNR and CDR2 FQNEAQ (reference sequence). V lost 0 bases and J lost 4, with 12 bases in between. The full variable domain, rest sourced from reference TRBV7-9 and TRBJ1-4, is DTGVSQNPRHKITKRGQNVTFRCDPISEHNRLYWYRQTLGQGPEFLTYFQNEAQLEKSRLLSDRFSAERPKGSFSTLEIQRTEQGDSAMYLCASSLANNRHNEKLFFGSGTQLSVL.

The chain links TRBV19 to TRBJ1-4, with D possibly matching TRBD1 (5 bases). This CDR3 has 13 residues. Germline CDR1 reads LNHDA; CDR2 reads SQIVND (reference sequence). V gave up 3 bases and J gave up 6 bases, with 8 bases separating them. The CDR3 spells CASSIRADEKLFF. As DNA, the CDR3 is TGTGCCAGTAGTATCAGGGCGGATGAAAAACTGTTTTTT.

This rearrangement joins TRBV5-1 to TRBJ1-6; D is perhaps TRBD1 (5 bases). The CDR3 spans 14 residues. With 8 bases removed from V and 9 bases from J, the gap between germline ends came to 18 bases. CDR1 and CDR2 from the germline V gene are SGHRS and YFSETQ. In DNA form, the CDR3 reads TGCGCCAGTCAGCCCATCGTGGGGCCTTCACCCCTCCACTTT. Its protein product is CASQPIVGPSPLHF.

This chain uses TRBV11-2 with TRBJ2-7, with a weak D call TRBD1 (5 bases). Germline loops: CDR1 SGHAT, CDR2 FQNNGV. Trimming took off 3 bases at V and 3 bases at J, with 9 bases between the two ends. The CDR3 loop spans 13 amino acids. CDR3 sequence reads: CASSFDSYYEQYV. CDR3 DNA: TGTGCCAGCAGCTTCGACAGTTACTACGAGCAGTACGTC.

The chain is built from TRBV30 and TRBJ1-6, with a weak D call TRBD1 (5 bases). Germline V gene sequence: CDR1 GTSNPN, CDR2 SVGIG (reference sequence). Trimming removed 5 bases at V and 3 bases at J, with 5 bases between. The CDR3 length is 12 residues. CDR3 loop: CAWDSYNSPLHF. The CDR3 bases are TGTGCCTGGGACAGCTATAATTCACCCCTCCACTTT.

The CDR3 protein is CAWSDSGVPHYGYTF. The CDR3 DNA is TGTGCCTGGAGTGACTCGGGAGTCCCTCACTATGGCTACACCTTC. The V gene is TRBV30, the J gene TRBJ1-2, with no clear D. CDR1 is GTSNPN, CDR2 SVGIG, per germline (reference sequence). V was cut by 1 base and J by 3 bases, with 15 bases left in between. The CDR3 loop spans 15 amino acids. Full variable domain (remainder filled in from reference TRBV30 and TRBJ1-2): SQTIHQWPATLVQPVGSPLSLECTVEGTSNPNLYWYRQAAGRGLQLLFYSVGIGQISSEVPQNLSASRPQDRQFILSSKKLLLSDSGFYLCAWSDSGVPHYGYTFGSGTRLTVV.

This clone occurred a few times. This sequence joins TRBV5-5 and TRBJ1-1; D is unclear. Trimming removed 1 base from V and 4 bases from J, with 14 bases in between. The V gene's germline CDR1 is SGHKS and CDR2 YYEKEE (reference sequence). The CDR3 loop spans 15 amino acids. Written as DNA, the CDR3 is TGTGCCAGCAGCTTGTATTTTTCCGGGGTCACTGAAGCTTTCTTT. Its translation: CASSLYFSGVTEAFF.

This clone showed up just a few times. V usage is TRBV5-1 and J usage is TRBJ2-7; no definite D call. Germline loops: CDR1 SGHRS, CDR2 YFSETQ. The CDR3 spans 13 residues. With 0 bases removed from V and 4 bases from J, the gap between germline ends came to 8 bases. The CDR3 DNA sequence: TGCGCCAGCAGCTTGGTACAGAGTTACGAGCAGTACTTC. Residues: CASSLVQSYEQYF.

The chain employs TRBV30 and TRBJ2-2; no clear D. The CDR3 totals 13 residues. CDR1 is GTSNPN and CDR2 is SVGIG in the germline V gene (reference sequence). Trimming took off 0 bases at V and 2 bases at J, with 4 bases between the two ends. The CDR3 nucleotides read TGTGCCTGGAGTGTACTCAACACCGGGGAGCTGTTTTTT. Translating gives CAWSVLNTGELFF.

The chain recombines TRBV5-1 with TRBJ1-3, with D maybe TRBD1 (5 bases). The germline gives CDR1 SGHRS, CDR2 YFSETQ. Trimming removed 0 bases at V and 0 bases at J, with 22 bases between. The CDR3 is 20 residues long. CDR3 region: CASSLEGTSRRRASGNTIYF. The CDR3 DNA sequence: TGCGCCAGCAGCTTGGAGGGTACCTCAAGACGCAGGGCCTCTGGAAACACCATATATTTT.

The chain recombines TRBV11-2 with TRBJ1-6; no clear D gene. CDR1 and CDR2 from the germline V gene are SGHAT and FQNNGV. The CDR3 is 15 amino acids. Deletions cut 2 bases from V and 8 bases from J, with 13 bases between. This CDR3 reads CASSLIAGSYSPLHF. Here the CDR3 DNA reads TGTGCCAGCAGCTTAATCGCCGGTAGTTATTCACCCCTCCACTTT.

J is TRBJ1-1 and V is TRBV6-5, with D hard to call. V was clipped by 6 bases and J by 4 bases, with 18 bases between them. Germline V gene sequence: CDR1 MNHEY, CDR2 SVGAGI. The CDR3 contains 15 residues. The CDR3 protein is CASSQSGSVITEAFF. The CDR3 DNA reads TGTGCCAGCAGCCAGTCGGGGAGTGTGATCACTGAAGCTTTCTTT.

This rearrangement joins TRBV19 to TRBJ1-5, with TRBD1 matching over 8 bases. CDR1 and CDR2 (germline): LNHDA, SQIVND (reference sequence). Trimming took 5 bases from V and 6 from J; bases not matched to a gene: 12. The CDR3 totals 16 residues. The CDR3 loop reads CASSPTPGQASQPQHF. The CDR3 nucleotides are TGTGCCAGTAGTCCTACTCCGGGACAGGCAAGTCAGCCCCAGCATTTT. Full variable domain (outside the CDR3, taken from reference TRBV19 and TRBJ1-5): DGGITQSPKYLFRKEGQNVTLSCEQNLNHDAMYWYRQDPGQGLRLIYYSQIVNDFQKGDIAEGYSVSREKKESFPLTVTSAQKNPTAFYLCASSPTPGQASQPQHFGDGTRLSIL.

The chain is built from TRBV4-2 and TRBJ2-1, with TRBD1 matching 8 bases. J lost 3 bases, V lost 3 bases, and 7 bases had no gene match. The CDR3 runs 16 residues. CDR1 and CDR2 from the germline V gene are LGHNA and YNFKEQ. In DNA form, the CDR3 reads TGTGCCAGCAGCCAGCCCGGGACAGGACACTACAATGAGCAGTTCTTC. Translating it yields CASSQPGTGHYNEQFF.

In this sample, this clone turned up once. The chain uses TRBV30 and TRBJ1-5; no definite D call. Germline CDR1 reads GTSNPN; CDR2 reads SVGIG (reference sequence). The germline V and J ends were trimmed by 4 bases and 0 bases, with 10 bases remaining between them. This CDR3 is built from 14 residues. The CDR3 loop is CAWTRSTSNQPQHF. CDR3 in DNA: TGTGCCTGGACTAGAAGTACTAGCAATCAGCCCCAGCATTTT.